These 21 T cell receptor beta chains came from one sample sequenced in a study of blood T cell repertoires in COVID-19. Sequencing was performed with immunoSEQ multiplex PCR; in TCRdb, only in-frame clones are kept and a portion is missing. The top ten hold over 7.5% of the sample, which has about 240,000 clones, about four fifths seen once. The sample was peripheral blood. Receptors were obtained from a woman older than 75 with acute or convalescent COVID-19.

The chain combines TRBV3-1 (or the pseudogene TRBV3-2) with TRBJ1-2; tentatively, D is TRBD1 (5 bases). CDR3 length: 16 amino acids. Germline lookup yields CDR1 LGHDT and CDR2 YNNKEL (reference sequence). V gave up 3 bases and J gave up 7 bases, with 21 bases separating them. The CDR3 DNA sequence: TGTGCCAGCAGCCACCGGGCCACCGGTGGGGCTCGTGGCTACACCTTC. Its translation: CASSHRATGGARGYTF.

CDR3 amino acids: CASSAWDRASYEQYF. The CDR3 bases are TGTGCCAGCAGCGCCTGGGACAGGGCATCCTACGAGCAGTACTTC. The chain has TRBV7-8 and TRBJ2-7; 9 nucleotides match TRBD1. V gave up 5 bases and J gave up 1 base; unmatched junction bases: 6. This CDR3 has 15 amino acids. Germline V gene lookup returns CDR1 SGHVS and CDR2 FQNEAQ.

The chain links TRBV5-5 to TRBJ1-5; D possibly corresponds to TRBD1 (6 bases). Trimming pared 4 bases from V and 0 bases from J, leaving 17 bases between. The CDR3 has 17 amino acids. The germline gives CDR1 SGHKS, CDR2 YYEKEE (reference sequence). CDR3 DNA: TGTGCCAGCAGCCCGATTAGGACAGACAATAGCAATCAGCCCCAGCATTTT. This translates into CASSPIRTDNSNQPQHF.

The V and J genes are TRBV5-8 and TRBJ2-2; perhaps TRBD1 as D (6 bases). V was pared by 9 bases and J by 4 bases, with 25 bases between. The CDR3 extends over 17 amino acids. Germline CDR1 is SGHTS and CDR2 is YDEGEE. This CDR3 reads CATRGTQSRGPTGELFF. The CDR3 bases are TGTGCCACCCGTGGGACACAGTCGAGAGGTCCCACCGGGGAGCTGTTTTTT. Using reference TRBV5-8 and TRBJ2-2 for the parts outside the CDR3, the full variable domain is EAGVTQSPTHLIKTRGQQATLRCSPISGHTSVYWYQQALGLGLQFLLWYDEGEERNRGNFPPRFSGRQFPNYSSELNVNALELEDSALYLCATRGTQSRGPTGELFFGEGSRLTVL.

This clone has a single count. Other DNA variants within this sample encode the same CDR3. The chain recombines TRBV2 with TRBJ1-2; D is perhaps TRBD1 (6 bases). The V and J ends lost 6 bases and 5 bases respectively, with 10 bases between them. From germline, CDR1 is SNHLY and CDR2 FYNNEI. The CDR3 spans 12 residues. The CDR3 is CASSPGQYGYTF. The DNA of the CDR3 is TGTGCCAGCAGCCCCGGACAGTATGGCTACACCTTC. The whole variable domain, remainder taken from reference TRBV2 and TRBJ1-2, is EPEVTQTPSHQVTQMGQEVILRCVPISNHLYFYWYRQILGQKVEFLVSFYNNEISEKSEIFDDQFSVERPDGSNFTLKIRSTKLEDSAMYFCASSPGQYGYTFGSGTRLTVV.

In this sample, this clone turned up once. The chain carries TRBV6-5 and TRBJ2-7; D is uncertain. The CDR3 runs 14 residues. V was shortened by 6 bases and J by 3 bases, with 15 bases between the two germline ends. Germline values: CDR1 MNHEY, CDR2 SVGAGI. CDR3 nucleotide sequence: TGTGCCAGCAGACCCCTCGTCCCGGGCTACGAGCAGTACTTC. This codes for CASRPLVPGYEQYF.

The chain has TRBV7-2 and TRBJ1-2, with 8 bases fitting TRBD1. Looked up from germline, CDR1 is SGHTA and CDR2 is FQGNSA. The CDR3 spans 14 residues. Germline trimming cut 5 bases from V and 5 bases from J; bases unmatched to any gene: 7. The CDR3 DNA reads TGTGCCAGCAGCGCCAGTACAGGGGGGTATGGCTACACCTTC. Translating it yields CASSASTGGYGYTF.

The gene calls are TRBV30 and TRBJ1-1, with D perhaps matching TRBD1 (6 bases). V lost 5 bases, J lost 0 bases, and 10 bases lay in between. This CDR3 has 13 residues. Germline loops: CDR1 GTSNPN, CDR2 SVGIG (reference sequence). CDR3 in DNA: TGTGCCTGGGCCAAGGGGGTGAACACTGAAGCTTTCTTT. Amino acid sequence: CAWAKGVNTEAFF. Using reference TRBV30 and TRBJ1-1 for the parts outside the CDR3, the full variable domain is SQTIHQWPATLVQPVGSPLSLECTVEGTSNPNLYWYRQAAGRGLQLLFYSVGIGQISSEVPQNLSASRPQDRQFILSSKKLLLSDSGFYLCAWAKGVNTEAFFGQGTRLTVV.

The chain recombines TRBV28 with TRBJ2-7, with D perhaps matching TRBD2 (7 bases). This CDR3 is built from 15 residues. The V gene's germline CDR1 is MDHEN and CDR2 SYDVKM. V dropped 5 bases and J dropped 0 bases, with 14 bases sitting between them. CDR3 loop: CASSLPGGSSYEQYF. DNA of the CDR3: TGTGCCAGCAGTCTCCCGGGGGGCTCCTCCTACGAGCAGTACTTC.

The rearrangement links TRBV7-2 to TRBJ1-3; 7 nucleotides align to TRBD1. With V trimmed by 5 bases and J by 2 bases, 3 bases remained unmatched. The germline CDR1 and CDR2 sequences are SGHTA and FQGNSA. The CDR3 length is 14 residues. The CDR3 DNA follows: TGTGCCAGCAGCAATACAGGGGCTGGAAACACCATATATTTT. Encoded protein: CASSNTGAGNTIYF. Drawing the rest from reference TRBV7-2 and TRBJ1-3, the complete variable domain is GAGVSQSPSNKVTEKGKDVELRCDPISGHTALYWYRQSLGQGLEFLIYFQGNSAPDKSGLPSDRFSAERTGGSVSTLTIQRTQQEDSAVYLCASSNTGAGNTIYFGEGSWLTVV.

This clone was seen at least ten times. V is TRBV9 and J is TRBJ1-4; 8 bases agree with TRBD1. V trimming: 3 bases; J trimming: 3 bases; junction bases outside the gene matches: 10. The CDR3 is 17 residues long. The V gene's germline CDR1 is SGDLS and CDR2 YYNGEE. The CDR3 is CASSGGGRGLPNEKLFF. CDR3 nucleotide sequence: TGTGCCAGCAGCGGCGGAGGCAGGGGGCTCCCTAATGAAAAACTGTTTTTT.

The chain employs TRBV9 and TRBJ2-3; 11 bases agree with TRBD2. The CDR3 has 16 residues. In germline, CDR1 is SGDLS, CDR2 YYNGEE. V was pared by 3 bases and J by 2 bases, with 5 bases of the junction left unmatched. DNA of the CDR3: TGTGCCAGCAGCGAGGCTAGCGGGGGGCTCACAGATACGCAGTATTTT. This translates into CASSEASGGLTDTQYF.

This clone was detected ten times or more. The V call is TRBV18, the J call TRBJ2-5; 10 nucleotides agree with TRBD2. J was trimmed by 0 bases and V by 3 bases; bases with no gene match: 10. Germline V gene lookup returns CDR1 KGHSH and CDR2 LQKENI. The CDR3 is made up of 18 amino acids. The DNA for the CDR3 is TGTGCCAGCTCACCTACCCCTAGCGGGGGCCCGTACCAAGAGACCCAGTACTTC. It codes for CASSPTPSGGPYQETQYF.

The gene calls are TRBV28 and TRBJ1-5; 10 bases agree with TRBD1. J was trimmed by 5 bases and V by 5 bases; bases with no gene match: 6. Germline V CDR1 and CDR2: MDHEN, SYDVKM. The CDR3 covers 15 residues. Written as DNA, the CDR3 is TGTGCCAGCAGTCCGGGACAGGGGCGGTATCAGCCCCAGCATTTT. Its translation is CASSPGQGRYQPQHF.

The chain has TRBV19 and TRBJ1-2, with 9 bases lining up with TRBD1. The CDR3 is 14 residues long. Germline CDR1 and CDR2: LNHDA and SQIVND (reference sequence). V dropped 6 bases and J dropped 4; count of bases not matched to a gene: 6. CDR3 loop: CASSNTGGVYGYTF. CDR3 in DNA: TGTGCCAGTAGCAACACAGGGGGCGTCTATGGCTACACCTTC.

This chain joins TRBV19 and TRBJ1-5; 10 positions agree with TRBD1. With 5 bases clipped from V and 3 bases from J, the junction kept 19 bases outside the gene matches. The CDR3 loop spans 20 amino acids. Germline-derived CDR1 and CDR2 are LNHDA and SQIVND (reference sequence). The chain's CDR3 is CASSSSPKGQGKWNNQPQHF. The CDR3, as DNA: TGTGCCAGTAGTTCTTCCCCGAAGGGACAGGGGAAGTGGAACAATCAGCCCCAGCATTTT.

V and J are TRBV7-8 and TRBJ1-3; the match to TRBD1 covers 8 bases. Losses at the gene ends were 3 bases for V and 0 bases for J; bases not matched to a gene: 4. Germline V lookup: CDR1 SGHVS, CDR2 FQNEAQ. CDR3 length: 16 amino acids. The CDR3 sequence is CASSLGQASSGNTIYF. CDR3 nucleotide sequence: TGTGCCAGCAGCTTGGGACAGGCGAGCTCTGGAAACACCATATATTTT.

This sequence joins TRBV18 and TRBJ2-1; 10 bases agree with TRBD2. CDR3 size: 19 residues. From germline, CDR1 is KGHSH and CDR2 LQKENI. Germline trimming cut 3 bases from V and 7 bases from J; bases unmatched to any gene: 18. The CDR3: CASSPVAGGTTKGTNEQFF. The CDR3 DNA follows: TGTGCCAGCTCACCGGTAGCGGGGGGTACAACTAAAGGGACGAATGAGCAGTTCTTC.

This rearrangement joins TRBV7-2 to TRBJ1-5; D is uncertain. The germline V gene encodes CDR1 SGHTA and CDR2 FQGNSA. The V gene lost 2 bases and the J gene lost 5 bases, with 7 bases spanning the gap. The CDR3 is made up of 13 amino acids. The CDR3: CASSLWSDQPQHF. The DNA of the CDR3 is TGTGCCAGCAGCTTATGGAGCGATCAGCCCCAGCATTTT.

The chain is built from TRBV9 and TRBJ1-1; D gene unclear. This CDR3 has 14 residues. V was cut by 4 bases and J by 0 bases, with 10 bases left in between. Per the germline V gene, CDR1 is SGDLS and CDR2 is YYNGEE. The CDR3 is CASSPRNMNTEAFF. The CDR3 DNA sequence: TGTGCCAGCAGCCCACGAAACATGAACACTGAAGCTTTCTTT.

This clone was seen more than once but under ten times. CDR3 nucleotides: TGCGCCAGCGCACAGGGGGCGGTTGGAAACACCGGGGAGCTGTTTTTT. Amino acid sequence: CASAQGAVGNTGELFF. The genes are TRBV5-1 and TRBJ2-2, with 9 bases lining up with TRBD1. The ends lost 7 bases at V and 2 bases at J; junction bases unmatched: 9. There are 16 residues in the CDR3. The germline gives CDR1 SGHRS, CDR2 YFSETQ. Variable domain in full (rest from reference TRBV5-1 and TRBJ2-2): KAGVTQTPRYLIKTRGQQVTLSCSPISGHRSVSWYQQTPGQGLQFLFEYFSETQRNKGNFPGRFSGRQFSNSRSEMNVSTLELGDSALYLCASAQGAVGNTGELFFGEGSRLTVL.